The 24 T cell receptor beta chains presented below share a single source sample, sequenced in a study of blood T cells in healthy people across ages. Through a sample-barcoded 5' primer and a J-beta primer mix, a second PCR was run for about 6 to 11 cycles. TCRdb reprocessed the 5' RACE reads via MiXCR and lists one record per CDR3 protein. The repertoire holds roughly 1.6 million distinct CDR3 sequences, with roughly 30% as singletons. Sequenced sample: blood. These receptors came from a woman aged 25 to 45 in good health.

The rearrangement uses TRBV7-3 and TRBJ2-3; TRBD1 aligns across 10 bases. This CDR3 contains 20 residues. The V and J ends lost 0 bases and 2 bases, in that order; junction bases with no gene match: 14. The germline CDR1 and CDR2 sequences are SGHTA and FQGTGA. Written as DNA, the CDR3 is TGTGCCAGCAGCTTAACGGGGACAGGGGTTCTCCCGATACACACAGATACGCAGTATTTT. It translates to CASSLTGTGVLPIHTDTQYF.

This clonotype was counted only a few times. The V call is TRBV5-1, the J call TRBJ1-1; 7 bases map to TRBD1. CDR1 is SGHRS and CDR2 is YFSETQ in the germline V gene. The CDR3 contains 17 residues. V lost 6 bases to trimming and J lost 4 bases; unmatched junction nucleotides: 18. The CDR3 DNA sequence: TGCGCCAGCACTCCCAGCGCAGGGGGGGCCGTCGGCACTGAAGCTTTCTTT. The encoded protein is CASTPSAGGAVGTEAFF.

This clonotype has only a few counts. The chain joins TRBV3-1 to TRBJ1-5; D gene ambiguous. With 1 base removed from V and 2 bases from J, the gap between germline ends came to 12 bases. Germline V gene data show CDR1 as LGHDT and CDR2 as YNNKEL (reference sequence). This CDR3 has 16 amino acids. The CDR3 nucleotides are TGTGCCAGCAGCCAAGGGGGAGGAAACCGCAATCAGCCCCAGCATTTT. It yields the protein CASSQGGGNRNQPQHF. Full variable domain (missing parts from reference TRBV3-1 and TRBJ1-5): DTAVSQTPKYLVTQMGNDKSIKCEQNLGHDTMYWYKQDSKKFLKIMFSYNNKELIINETVPNRFSPKSPDKAHLNLHINSLELGDSAVYFCASSQGGGNRNQPQHFGDGTRLSIL.

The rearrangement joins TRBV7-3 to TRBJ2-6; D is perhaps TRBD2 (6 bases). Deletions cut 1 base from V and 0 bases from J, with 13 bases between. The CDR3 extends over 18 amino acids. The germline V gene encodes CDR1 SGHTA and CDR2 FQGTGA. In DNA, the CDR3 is TGTGCCAGCAGCTTAAATGGCGGGGTAGTCTCTGGGGCCAACGTCCTGACTTTC. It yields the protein CASSLNGGVVSGANVLTF.

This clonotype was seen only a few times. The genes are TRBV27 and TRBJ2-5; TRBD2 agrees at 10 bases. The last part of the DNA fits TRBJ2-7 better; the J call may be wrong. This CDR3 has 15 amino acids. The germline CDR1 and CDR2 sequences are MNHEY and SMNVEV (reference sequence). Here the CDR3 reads CASSPPSGRPSEQYF. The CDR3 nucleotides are TGTGCCAGCAGTCCCCCTAGCGGGAGACCCAGCGAGCAGTACTTC.

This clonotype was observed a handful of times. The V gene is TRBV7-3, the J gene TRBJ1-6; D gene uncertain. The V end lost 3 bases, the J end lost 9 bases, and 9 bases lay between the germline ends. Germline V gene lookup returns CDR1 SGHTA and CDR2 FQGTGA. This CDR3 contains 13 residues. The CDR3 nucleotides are TGTGCCAGCAGCTTGCGACCCAGTTCACCCCTCCACTTT. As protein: CASSLRPSSPLHF.

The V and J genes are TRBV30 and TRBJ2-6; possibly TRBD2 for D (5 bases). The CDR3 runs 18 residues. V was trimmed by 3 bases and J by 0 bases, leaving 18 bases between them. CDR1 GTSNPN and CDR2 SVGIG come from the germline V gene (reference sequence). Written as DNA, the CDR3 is TGTGCCTGGAGAGTCAGAGGGATAAATCCCTCTGGGGCCAACGTCCTGACTTTC. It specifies CAWRVRGINPSGANVLTF.

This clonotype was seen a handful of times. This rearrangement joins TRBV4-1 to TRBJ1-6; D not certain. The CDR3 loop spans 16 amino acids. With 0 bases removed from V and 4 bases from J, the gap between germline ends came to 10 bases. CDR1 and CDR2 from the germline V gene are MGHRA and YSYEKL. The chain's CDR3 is CASSQESAGYNSPLHF. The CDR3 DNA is TGCGCCAGCAGCCAAGAATCCGCGGGGTATAATTCACCCCTCCACTTT.

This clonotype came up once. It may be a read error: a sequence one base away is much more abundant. In DNA, the CDR3 is TGTGCCAGCAGCCAAGGCCCGACCGGGACAGGGTTCAGCGAGCAGTACTTC. Residues: CASSQGPTGTGFSEQYF. The V call is TRBV4-2, the J call TRBJ2-7, with 9 bases lining up with TRBD1. The CDR3 totals 17 residues. Germline V gene data show CDR1 as LGHNA and CDR2 as YNFKEQ. The V and J ends lost 1 base and 6 bases, in that order; junction bases with no gene match: 13.

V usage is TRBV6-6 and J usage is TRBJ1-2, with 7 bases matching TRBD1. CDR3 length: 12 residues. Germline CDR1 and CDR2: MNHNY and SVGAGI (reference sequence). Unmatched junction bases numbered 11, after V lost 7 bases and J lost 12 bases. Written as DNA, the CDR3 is TGTGCCAGCACCAGACAGGGTGTGAGCAACACCTTC. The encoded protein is CASTRQGVSNTF.

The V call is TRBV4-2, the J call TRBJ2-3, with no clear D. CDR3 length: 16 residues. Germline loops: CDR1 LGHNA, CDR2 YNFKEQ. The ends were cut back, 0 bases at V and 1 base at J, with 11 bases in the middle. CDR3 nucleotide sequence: TGTGCCAGCAGCCAAGATGGTGCGGCCGGCACAGATACGCAGTATTTT. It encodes CASSQDGAAGTDTQYF.

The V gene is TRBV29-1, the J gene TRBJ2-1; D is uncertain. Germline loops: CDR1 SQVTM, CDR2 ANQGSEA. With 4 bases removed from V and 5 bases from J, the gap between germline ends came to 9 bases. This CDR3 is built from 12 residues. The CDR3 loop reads CSVVWTNNEQFF. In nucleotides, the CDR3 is TGCAGCGTTGTATGGACGAACAATGAGCAGTTCTTC.

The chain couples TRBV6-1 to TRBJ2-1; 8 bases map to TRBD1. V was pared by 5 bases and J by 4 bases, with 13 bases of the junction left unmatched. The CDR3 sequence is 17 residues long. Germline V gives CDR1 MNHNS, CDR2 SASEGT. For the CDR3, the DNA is TGTGCCAGCAGTCCAGGTTTCGGACAGGGAAGATACAATGAGCAGTTCTTC. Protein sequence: CASSPGFGQGRYNEQFF.

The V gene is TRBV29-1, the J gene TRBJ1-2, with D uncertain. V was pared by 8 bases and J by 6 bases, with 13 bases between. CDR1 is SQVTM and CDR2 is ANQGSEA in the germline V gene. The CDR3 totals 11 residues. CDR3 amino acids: CSMAFDHGYTF. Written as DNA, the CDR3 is TGCAGCATGGCATTTGACCATGGCTACACCTTC.

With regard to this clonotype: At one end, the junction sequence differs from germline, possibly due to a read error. CDR3 sequence: CASSSGQGDKDIQYF. In DNA form, the CDR3 reads TGTGCCAGCAGTTCGGGACAAGGGGACAAAGACATTCAGTACTTC. The chain employs TRBV28 and TRBJ2-4; D possibly corresponds to TRBD1 (6 bases). Germline CDR1 MDHEN, CDR2 SYDVKM. The CDR3 spans 15 residues.

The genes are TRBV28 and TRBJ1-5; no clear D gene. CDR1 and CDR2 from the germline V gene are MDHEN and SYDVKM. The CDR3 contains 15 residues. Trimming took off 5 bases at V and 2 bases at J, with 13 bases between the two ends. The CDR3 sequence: CASSTLNGGNQPQHF. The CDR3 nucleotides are TGTGCCAGCAGTACGTTAAACGGCGGCAATCAGCCCCAGCATTTT.

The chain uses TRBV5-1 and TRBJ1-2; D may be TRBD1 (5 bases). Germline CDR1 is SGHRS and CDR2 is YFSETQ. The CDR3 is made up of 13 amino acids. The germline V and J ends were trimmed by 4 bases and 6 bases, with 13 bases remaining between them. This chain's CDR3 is CASSPGRANGYTF. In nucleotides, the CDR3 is TGCGCCAGCAGCCCCGGCAGGGCGAATGGCTACACCTTC.

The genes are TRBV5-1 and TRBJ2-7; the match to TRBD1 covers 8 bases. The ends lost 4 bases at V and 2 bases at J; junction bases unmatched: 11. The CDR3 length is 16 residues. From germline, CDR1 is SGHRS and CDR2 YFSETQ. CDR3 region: CASSPSVDRVPYEQYF. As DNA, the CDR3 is TGCGCCAGCAGCCCCTCGGTGGACAGGGTCCCCTACGAGCAGTACTTC.

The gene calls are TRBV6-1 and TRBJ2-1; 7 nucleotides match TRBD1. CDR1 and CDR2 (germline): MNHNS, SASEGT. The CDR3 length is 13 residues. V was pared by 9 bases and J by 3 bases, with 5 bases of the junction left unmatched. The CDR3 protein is CASFYRGYNEQFF. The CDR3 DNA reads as TGTGCCAGTTTCTACAGGGGCTACAATGAGCAGTTCTTC.

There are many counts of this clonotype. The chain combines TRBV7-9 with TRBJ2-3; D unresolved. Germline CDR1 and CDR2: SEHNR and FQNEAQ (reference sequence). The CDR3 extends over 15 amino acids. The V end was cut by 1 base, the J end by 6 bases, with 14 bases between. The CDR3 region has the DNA TGTGCCAGCAGCTTAGGGCGGACGGTCGGCGATACGCAGTATTTT. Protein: CASSLGRTVGDTQYF.

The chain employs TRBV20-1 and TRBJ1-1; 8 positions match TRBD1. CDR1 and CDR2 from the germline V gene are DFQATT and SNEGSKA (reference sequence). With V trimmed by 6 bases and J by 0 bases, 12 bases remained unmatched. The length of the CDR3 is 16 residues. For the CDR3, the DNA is TGCAGTGCATCCCTGGCAGGGGGCCCGATGAACACTGAAGCTTTCTTT. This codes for CSASLAGGPMNTEAFF.

CDR3: CASRAEEAFF. As DNA, the CDR3 is TGTGCCAGCCGGGCGGAAGAAGCTTTCTTT. The rearrangement links TRBV2 to TRBJ1-1; no reliable D call. The CDR3 loop spans 10 amino acids. Germline-derived CDR1 and CDR2 are SNHLY and FYNNEI. The germline V and J ends were trimmed by 8 bases and 8 bases, with 9 bases remaining between them.

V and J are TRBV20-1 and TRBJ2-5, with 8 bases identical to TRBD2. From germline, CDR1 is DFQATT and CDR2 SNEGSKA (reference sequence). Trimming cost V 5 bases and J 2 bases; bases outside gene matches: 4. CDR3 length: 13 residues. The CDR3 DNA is TGCAGTGCTCCCGGGACTAGACAAGAGACCCAGTACTTC. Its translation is CSAPGTRQETQYF.

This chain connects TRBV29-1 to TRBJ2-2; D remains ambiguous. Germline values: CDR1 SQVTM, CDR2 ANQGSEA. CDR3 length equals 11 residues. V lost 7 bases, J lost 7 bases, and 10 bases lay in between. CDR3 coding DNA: TGCAGCGCTAGAACCTTCGGGGAGCTGTTTTTT. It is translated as CSARTFGELFF.